A selection of T cell receptor beta chains follows, all from one sample in a study of T-cell reconstitution after alpha-beta-depleted transplantation in children. TCRdb reprocessed the PCR reads with MiXCR, giving one entry per CDR3 protein. The table includes some 500,000 distinct CDR3 sequences, approximately 16% detected once. This specimen was PBMCs from the stem cell graft donor, taken from the stem cell graft. The receptor source for this set is a human donor who donated a stem cell graft to a child with acute lymphoblastic leukemia. The conserved cysteine and the conserved F or W are not part of the CDR3 here. D genes are given only for firm matches.

J | V | D | length | CDR3
TRBJ2-7 | TRBV5-1 | TRBD1 | 10 | ASSMTGYEQY
TRBJ2-3 | TRBV7-2 | NA | 14 | ASSFRQGHRTDTQY
TRBJ2-3 | TRBV20-1 | NA | 11 | SATGHRTDTQY
TRBJ2-3 | TRBV10-3 | NA | 15 | AISELMNSATTDTQY
TRBJ2-3 | TRBV12-3/TRBV12-4 | NA | 14 | ASSYPSSFSTDTQY
TRBJ2-1 | TRBV6-5 | NA | 13 | ASSYSPGAGIEQF
TRBJ2-7 | TRBV5-6 | TRBD2 | 16 | ASSLGGGIGTRLYEQY
TRBJ2-3 | TRBV7-8 | NA | 13 | ASSLVGSGADTQY
TRBJ2-1 | TRBV20-1 | NA | 14 | SATSILEIPYNEQF
TRBJ2-4 | TRBV7-8 | NA | 16 | ASSRGAILSGFENIQY
TRBJ1-2 | TRBV29-1 | NA | 13 | SVEVRGRQRYGYT
TRBJ2-2 | TRBV9 | NA | 13 | ASRQDRSNTGELF
TRBJ2-1 | TRBV6-5 | NA | 12 | ASSYSIGVNEQF
TRBJ2-7 | TRBV9 | TRBD1 | 14 | ASSREGGTGRDEQY
TRBJ1-1 | TRBV4-1 | NA | 11 | ASSHTGSSEAF
TRBJ1-2 | TRBV20-1 | NA | 14 | SAREGLAGLQNKGT
TRBJ2-7 | TRBV5-1 | NA | 13 | ASSLVGQGTYEQY
TRBJ2-5 | TRBV3-1 | TRBD2 | 14 | ASSPLAGGSQETQY
TRBJ2-7 | TRBV12-3/TRBV12-4 | TRBD2 | 12 | ASSFVAGGVEQY
TRBJ1-2 | TRBV12-3/TRBV12-4 | NA | 12 | ASSSSPIHYGYT
TRBJ1-1 | TRBV5-1 | NA | 14 | ASSLWPREMNTEAF
TRBJ1-3 | TRBV7-6 | NA | 13 | ASSPDSLSGNIIY
TRBJ1-3 | TRBV25-1 | TRBD1 | 13 | ASSEQGVIGNTIY
TRBJ2-5 | TRBV7-2 | TRBD2 | 13 | ASSEGLAGVGTQY
TRBJ2-1 | TRBV10-3 | NA | 14 | AISSSRLGGYNEQF
TRBJ2-2 | TRBV12-3/TRBV12-4 | TRBD1 | 13 | ASSLGQGDTGELF
TRBJ2-1 | TRBV24-1 | TRBD1 | 13 | ATSDEDRFYNEQF
TRBJ2-3 | TRBV27 | NA | 10 | ASSLYGDTQY
TRBJ2-1 | TRBV7-6 | TRBD2 | 16 | ASSPGLAGGLAYNEQF
TRBJ1-1 | TRBV5-1 | NA | 10 | ASSLAGFEAF
TRBJ2-1 | TRBV4-2 | NA | 11 | ASRGDTYNEQF
TRBJ2-7 | TRBV7-8 | NA | 13 | ASSLASGRSYEQY
TRBJ2-7 | TRBV5-1 | NA | 10 | ASSLRPHEQY
TRBJ1-1 | TRBV7-3 | TRBD1 | 11 | ASSRTGITEAF
TRBJ1-2 | TRBV7-9 | NA | 14 | ASSLTLRSTVYGYT
TRBJ1-4 | TRBV20-1 | NA | 12 | SARDPQGVAKLF
TRBJ2-1 | TRBV29-1 | TRBD2 | 15 | SVENFGGGSGYNEQF
TRBJ1-2 | TRBV5-6 | TRBD1 | 13 | ASSPGGRGLHGYT
TRBJ1-2 | TRBV6-1 | NA | 15 | ASSHPLQRGHNYGYT
TRBJ2-1 | TRBV11-2 | TRBD2 | 13 | ASSSPQREGHEQF